This TCR beta chain was documented in a study of identical twins. Findings and caveats of the study: Models predicted less out-of-frame TCR alpha sharing in monozygotic twins than was found.

From the 5' RACE reads, TCRdb called clonotypes with MiXCR, one entry per CDR3 protein. The table records around 240,000 distinct CDR3 sequences, under 12% of them present only once. Many counts were recorded for this clonotype. Its antigen is unknown. What was sequenced was memory T cells sorted from blood. The source is a man between 45 and 60 years old in good health.

CDR3 loop: CASSYSFQGAYEQYF. The DNA of the CDR3 is TGTGCCAGCAGTTACTCGTTTCAGGGGGCCTACGAGCAGTACTTC. The chain couples TRBV6-5 to TRBJ2-7; 7 bases are shared with TRBD1. This CDR3 region has 15 residues. Germline V gene sequence: CDR1 MNHEY, CDR2 SVGAGI. The V and J ends lost 0 bases and 2 bases, in that order; junction bases with no gene match: 4.